Each of the 24 T cell receptor beta chains below was sequenced from the same sample in a study of blood T cell repertoires in COVID-19. Method: immunoSEQ multiplex PCR; TCRdb's copy keeps in-frame clones and lacks some. The sample shows about 4,700 clones, roughly 80% of them seen only once. What was sequenced was peripheral blood. The receptor set was obtained from a man between 65 and 80 years old with active COVID-19.

This chain connects TRBV6-5 to TRBJ1-6; no firm D call. The CDR3 covers 13 residues. V shed 6 bases and J shed 9 bases, with 12 bases lying between them. CDR1 and CDR2 (germline): MNHEY, SVGAGI. The CDR3: CASSRGSGSPLHF. DNA of the CDR3: TGTGCCAGCAGCCGCGGGAGTGGTTCACCCCTCCACTTT.

The V gene is TRBV5-1, the J gene TRBJ1-5, with D possibly being TRBD1 (5 bases). CDR3 length: 14 residues. The germline gives CDR1 SGHRS, CDR2 YFSETQ. The V end lost 0 bases, the J end lost 4 bases, and 8 bases lay between the germline ends. In DNA form, the CDR3 reads TGCGCCAGCAGCTTGGGACAGATAAATCAGCCCCAGCATTTT. Translation gives CASSLGQINQPQHF.

This clone is medium-sized in the sample. The chain has TRBV4-1 and TRBJ1-4; a weak D match, TRBD1 (5 bases). The CDR3 is 18 residues long. Germline lookup yields CDR1 MGHRA and CDR2 YSYEKL. V was cut by 0 bases and J by 7 bases, with 21 bases left in between. The DNA for the CDR3 is TGCGCCAGCAGCCAAGATGGGGAGTCCGGGGGGGGTTCTGAAAAACTGTTTTTT. As protein: CASSQDGESGGGSEKLFF.

V usage is TRBV5-4 and J usage is TRBJ2-5; 8 nucleotides agree with TRBD1. V was clipped by 3 bases and J by 4 bases; unmatched bases: 5. Germline loops: CDR1 SGHNT, CDR2 YYREEE (reference sequence). There are 14 residues in the CDR3. CDR3 region: CASSSDRGGETQYF. CDR3 in DNA: TGTGCCAGCAGCTCCGACAGGGGTGGAGAGACCCAGTACTTC.

V is TRBV4-2 and J is TRBJ2-1; tentatively, D is TRBD2 (5 bases). The germline V and J ends were trimmed by 0 bases and 0 bases, with 12 bases remaining between them. The CDR3 length is 17 residues. Per germline, CDR1 LGHNA and CDR2 YNFKEQ. The CDR3 here is CASSQDQASSSYNEQFF. The CDR3 coding sequence is TGTGCCAGCAGCCAAGACCAAGCTAGCAGCTCCTACAATGAGCAGTTCTTC.

V gene TRBV5-1 combines with J gene TRBJ2-6, with D uncertain. The V end lost 0 bases, the J end lost 0 bases, and 13 bases lay between the germline ends. From germline, CDR1 is SGHRS and CDR2 YFSETQ. The CDR3 sequence is 18 residues long. The CDR3 protein is CASSLGSGLNSGANVLTF. Written as DNA, the CDR3 is TGCGCCAGCAGCTTGGGTTCGGGTCTAAACTCTGGGGCCAACGTCCTGACTTTC. Drawing the rest from reference TRBV5-1 and TRBJ2-6, the complete variable domain is KAGVTQTPRYLIKTRGQQVTLSCSPISGHRSVSWYQQTPGQGLQFLFEYFSETQRNKGNFPGRFSGRQFSNSRSEMNVSTLELGDSALYLCASSLGSGLNSGANVLTFGAGSRLTVL.

This clone was found a few times. This chain's CDR3 is CATSDAGMGQPQHF. DNA for the CDR3: TGTGCCACCAGTGACGCGGGCATGGGTCAGCCCCAGCATTTT. The chain links TRBV24-1 to TRBJ1-5; D is ambiguous. Germline CDR1 KGHDR, CDR2 SFDVKD. This CDR3 has 14 amino acids. The V and J ends lost 4 bases and 6 bases respectively, with 12 bases between them.

This clone was observed a single time. The chain combines TRBV2 with TRBJ2-7; 7 bases are a match to TRBD2. V lost 7 bases to trimming and J lost 5 bases; unmatched junction nucleotides: 11. This CDR3 spans 14 amino acids. Germline V gene data show CDR1 as SNHLY and CDR2 as FYNNEI. CDR3 protein: CASTPGRARHEQYF. CDR3 DNA: TGTGCCAGCACTCCGGGGAGGGCCCGCCACGAGCAGTACTTC.

The chain links TRBV5-1 to TRBJ2-7; 8 bases fit TRBD1. Germline-derived CDR1 and CDR2 are SGHRS and YFSETQ. The length of the CDR3 is 13 residues. The V segment lost 3 bases and the J segment 4 bases; nucleotides outside the gene matches: 3. The DNA for the CDR3 is TGCGCCAGCAGCTGGGGGACAGGTTACGAGCAGTACTTC. Residues: CASSWGTGYEQYF.

CDR3 loop: CSVEIRRGMNTEAFF. The CDR3, as DNA: TGCAGCGTTGAAATACGACGGGGAATGAACACTGAAGCTTTCTTT. The rearrangement joins TRBV29-1 to TRBJ1-1; D is unresolved. V was trimmed by 2 bases and J by 0 bases, leaving 13 bases between them. CDR3 length: 15 amino acids. Germline CDR1 is SQVTM and CDR2 is ANQGSEA.

This sequence joins TRBV15 and TRBJ1-5; the match to TRBD1 covers 8 bases. The trim removed 1 base at V and 4 bases at J, leaving 3 bases unmatched. CDR3 length: 15 amino acids. Looked up from germline, CDR1 is LNHNV and CDR2 is YYDKDF (reference sequence). The CDR3 DNA sequence: TGTGCCACCAGCAGAGTTGACAGGGGAAATCAGCCCCAGCATTTT. Its protein is CATSRVDRGNQPQHF.

This chain uses TRBV6-5 with TRBJ1-1; D call uncertain. Trimming took 8 bases from V and 1 from J, leaving 14 bases between them. The CDR3 length is 14 residues. The V gene's germline CDR1 is MNHEY and CDR2 SVGAGI. The CDR3 sequence is CASALGFRNTEAFF. CDR3 DNA sequence: TGTGCCAGCGCTCTAGGCTTCAGGAACACTGAAGCTTTCTTT.

The chain carries TRBV18 and TRBJ2-1; 7 nucleotides agree with TRBD1. CDR3 size: 20 residues. With 3 bases clipped from V and 1 base from J, the junction kept 18 bases outside the gene matches. In germline, CDR1 is KGHSH, CDR2 LQKENI. DNA of the CDR3: TGTGCCAGCTCACCCACCCTACGACGACAGGGCACTGTGTCCTACAATGAGCAGTTCTTC. Encoded protein: CASSPTLRRQGTVSYNEQFF.

The count of this clone is one. This chain connects TRBV19 to TRBJ2-7; D might be TRBD1 (5 bases). The CDR3 sequence is 14 residues long. Trimming removed 4 bases at V and 0 bases at J, with 10 bases between. Germline CDR1 and CDR2: LNHDA and SQIVND (reference sequence). CDR3 in amino acids: CASSTTADSYEQYF. CDR3 bases: TGTGCCAGTAGTACGACAGCTGACTCCTACGAGCAGTACTTC.

This chain connects TRBV5-8 to TRBJ2-3; 11 bases line up with TRBD2. The ends lost 3 bases at V and 4 bases at J; junction bases unmatched: 19. The germline gives CDR1 SGHTS, CDR2 YDEGEE. The CDR3 extends over 20 amino acids. The DNA for the CDR3 is TGTGCCAGCAGCTCAACACCGACTAGCGGGAACCCCGTGCGGGCAGATACGCAGTATTTT. This translates into CASSSTPTSGNPVRADTQYF.

V usage is TRBV27 and J usage is TRBJ2-3; no firm D call. V lost 4 bases, J lost 2 bases, and 10 bases lay in between. This CDR3 has 14 residues. CDR1 MNHEY and CDR2 SMNVEV come from the germline V gene (reference sequence). CDR3 residues: CASSSQAHTDTQYF. The CDR3 DNA follows: TGTGCCAGCAGTTCCCAAGCCCACACAGATACGCAGTATTTT.

V is TRBV6-2 or TRBV6-3 and J is TRBJ2-5, with D tentatively TRBD2 (6 bases). The CDR3 runs to 14 residues. V was pared by 6 bases and J by 1 base, with 12 bases between. Per the germline V gene, CDR1 is MNHEY and CDR2 is SVGEGT. Written as DNA, the CDR3 is TGTGCCAGCAGCCCTGGGGACTTCCAAGAGACCCAGTACTTC. Residues: CASSPGDFQETQYF.

CDR3 bases: TGCGCCAGCAGTCCGAGCGGGGACTCTTCCCAAGAGACCCAGTACTTC. Translating gives CASSPSGDSSQETQYF. The genes are TRBV5-1 and TRBJ2-5; 7 bases align to TRBD2. J was trimmed by 1 base and V by 5 bases; bases with no gene match: 11. This CDR3 has 16 amino acids. Looked up from germline, CDR1 is SGHRS and CDR2 is YFSETQ.

The chain uses TRBV19 and TRBJ1-5, with 8 bases lining up with TRBD1. Looked up from germline, CDR1 is LNHDA and CDR2 is SQIVND (reference sequence). The length of the CDR3 is 15 residues. The junction had 4 bases not matched to a gene; V was cut back by 5 bases and J by 1 base. For the CDR3, the DNA is TGTGCCAGTAGTGGACAGGGTCTGAGCAATCAGCCCCAGCATTTT. This translates into CASSGQGLSNQPQHF.

This chain joins TRBV6-5 and TRBJ2-1; TRBD2 aligns across 8 bases. From germline, CDR1 is MNHEY and CDR2 SVGAGI. Losses at the gene ends were 5 bases for V and 7 bases for J; bases not matched to a gene: 10. This CDR3 is 15 amino acids long. CDR3 in amino acids: CASSRGGPAENEQFF. In DNA form, the CDR3 reads TGTGCCAGCAGTCGCGGGGGGCCGGCCGAAAATGAGCAGTTCTTC.

V gene TRBV7-6 combines with J gene TRBJ2-5; no clear D. The CDR3 runs to 13 residues. Germline V gene sequence: CDR1 SGHVS, CDR2 FNYEAQ. V shed 1 base and J shed 2 bases, with 5 bases lying between them. The CDR3 here is CASSLDRQETQYF. The CDR3 DNA reads TGTGCCAGCAGCTTAGACAGACAAGAGACCCAGTACTTC.

To note about this clone: Different DNA sequences within this sample yield the same CDR3. The V and J genes are TRBV9 and TRBJ1-2; D uncertain. This CDR3 has 15 residues. V lost 0 bases to trimming and J lost 4 bases, with 13 bases between them. Germline V gives CDR1 SGDLS, CDR2 YYNGEE. CDR3 amino acids: CASSVGGGEIYGYTF. In nucleotides, the CDR3 is TGTGCCAGCAGCGTAGGAGGAGGAGAAATCTATGGCTACACCTTC.

V and J are TRBV11-2 and TRBJ2-1; D might be TRBD2 (7 bases). Between the trimmed V and J ends, which lost 1 base and 6 bases, there was a span of 16 bases. Germline lookup yields CDR1 SGHAT and CDR2 FQNNGV. This CDR3 spans 16 amino acids. The CDR3, as DNA: TGTGCCAGCAGCTTAGTTTTGGGGGGGCGGGTCAATGAGCAGTTCTTC. It yields the protein CASSLVLGGRVNEQFF.

The DNA for the CDR3 is TGCGCCAGCAGCTTGGGGGACAGGGCAGGCTACACCTTC. This codes for CASSLGDRAGYTF. The V call is TRBV5-1, the J call TRBJ1-2; 9 bases agree with TRBD1. The CDR3 length is 13 residues. The trim removed 0 bases at V and 8 bases at J, leaving 2 bases unmatched. Germline assignment: CDR1 SGHRS and CDR2 YFSETQ.